A selection of T cell receptor beta chains follows, all from one sample in a study of TIL therapy for anti-PD-1-resistant metastatic lung cancer. Produced via immunoSEQ multiplex PCR; TCRdb's table is partial and in-frame only. The table records fewer than 60,000 clones, about 86% of them present only once. The material was blood, obtained at baseline. All receptors derive from a person between 30 and 79 years old with non-small cell lung cancer. CDR3s include the opening cysteine and the closing phenylalanine or tryptophan. D genes are given only for firm matches. Clone size is given for some rows only: seen once, a few or many times, or a class if the clone is expanded.

CDR3 protein	CDR3 DNA	V gene	clone size	CDR3 length	D gene	J gene
CASSTNRGRGNEQFF	TGTGCCAGCAGTACTAACAGGGGGAGGGGCAATGAGCAGTTCTTC	TRBV27	NA	15	NA	TRBJ2-1
CASSPGITDTQYF	TGTGCCAGCAGCCCCGGGATCACAGATACGCAGTATTTT	TRBV7-3	NA	13	NA	TRBJ2-3
CASSQSEGNTDTQYF	TGTGCCAGCAGCCAATCTGAGGGGAACACAGATACGCAGTATTTT	TRBV3-1/TRBV3-2	once	15	NA	TRBJ2-3
CATRGQGVDEQFF	TGTGCCACGAGGGGACAGGGTGTTGATGAGCAGTTCTTC	TRBV24-1	NA	13	TRBD1	TRBJ2-1
CASSLGARGPPETQYF	TGCGCCAGCAGCTTGGGGGCAAGGGGGCCACCAGAGACCCAGTACTTC	TRBV5-1	NA	16	TRBD1	TRBJ2-5
CAGRGGQDYGYTF	TGTGCCGGCAGAGGGGGACAGGACTATGGCTACACCTTC	TRBV7-9	NA	13	TRBD1	TRBJ1-2
CASSYDWDTEAFF	TGTGCCAGCAGTTACGATTGGGACACTGAAGCTTTCTTT	TRBV6-5	NA	13	NA	TRBJ1-1
CASSQDLFRNYGYTF	TGTGCCAGCAGCCAAGATCTGTTTAGGAACTATGGCTACACCTTC	TRBV3-1/TRBV3-2	few	15	NA	TRBJ1-2
CASSPQGTVTANEKLFF	TGTGCCAGTAGTCCACAGGGGACCGTCACGGCTAATGAAAAACTGTTTTTT	TRBV19	once	17	TRBD1	TRBJ1-4
CASSIDEFSNQPQHF	TGTGCCAGTAGTATAGATGAGTTTAGCAATCAGCCCCAGCATTTT	TRBV19	NA	15	NA	TRBJ1-5
CASSHPGHSQETQYF	TGTGCCAGCAGCCATCCTGGACATTCCCAAGAGACCCAGTACTTC	TRBV3-1/TRBV3-2	NA	15	NA	TRBJ2-5
CASSLGGRPYEQYF	TGTGCCAGCAGCTTGGGGGGGCGCCCCTACGAGCAGTACTTC	TRBV7-2	NA	14	NA	TRBJ2-7
CATSDPGTGGGDTQYF	TGTGCCACCAGTGATCCCGGGACAGGGGGCGGAGATACGCAGTATTTT	TRBV24-1	NA	16	TRBD1	TRBJ2-3
CASSLVFTDTQYF	TGTGCCAGCAGCTTGGTTTTCACAGATACGCAGTATTTT	TRBV7-2	NA	13	NA	TRBJ2-3
CASSIPDRGLQPQHF	TGTGCCAGTAGTATACCGGACAGGGGGCTTCAGCCCCAGCATTTT	TRBV19	NA	15	TRBD1	TRBJ1-5
CASSKSGGSDNEQFF	TGTGCCAGCAGCAAATCCGGGGGGTCGGACAATGAGCAGTTCTTC	TRBV28	NA	15	TRBD2	TRBJ2-1
CASSLARTGWTEAFF	TGTGCCAGCAGTTTAGCCCGGACAGGGTGGACTGAAGCTTTCTTT	TRBV28	NA	15	TRBD1	TRBJ1-1
CASSRMTAPVQYF	TGTGCCAGCAGCCGGATGACAGCACCGGTACAGTACTTC	TRBV3-1/TRBV3-2	NA	13	NA	TRBJ2-7
CASLRIDAFRNYEQYF	TGTGCCAGCCTCCGTATAGATGCCTTTAGGAACTACGAGCAGTACTTC	TRBV28	NA	16	NA	TRBJ2-7
CASRKGQGLDEQYF	TGTGCCAGCAGAAAGGGACAGGGGCTTGACGAGCAGTACTTC	TRBV6-6	NA	14	TRBD1	TRBJ2-7
CASSHTVLAEPGEQFF	TGCGCCAGCAGCCACACGGTATTAGCGGAGCCCGGCGAGCAGTTCTTC	TRBV4-3	NA	16	NA	TRBJ2-1
CASSPRPRQGKMHNSPLHF	TGTGCCAGCAGCCCCCGCCCTCGACAGGGGAAAATGCATAATTCACCCCTCCACTTT	TRBV7-8	few	19	TRBD1	TRBJ1-6
CASREFTVFMNTEAFF	TGTGCCAGCAGAGAGTTTACTGTATTCATGAACACTGAAGCTTTCTTT	TRBV28	NA	16	NA	TRBJ1-1
CASSPSGSYEQYF	TGTGCCAGCTCACCGTCCGGTTCCTACGAGCAGTACTTC	TRBV18	NA	13	NA	TRBJ2-7
CAWRPDGGTTGELFF	TGTGCCTGGAGGCCTGACGGGGGGACTACCGGGGAGCTGTTTTTT	TRBV30	NA	15	TRBD2	TRBJ2-2
CASSWAGPTQPQHF	TGTGCCAGCAGTTGGGCAGGACCCACTCAGCCCCAGCATTTT	TRBV28	NA	14	NA	TRBJ1-5
CASYTGGSTDTQYF	TGCGCCAGCTATACAGGGGGTAGCACAGATACGCAGTATTTT	TRBV5-1	once	14	TRBD1	TRBJ2-3
CASSHPPGVGFF	TGTGCCAGCAGCCACCCCCCCGGGGTTGGCTTCTTC	TRBV7-8	once	12	NA	TRBJ2-1
CASGFGPFSYTF	TGTGCTAGTGGTTTTGGACCTTTCAGCTACACCTTC	TRBV12-5	NA	12	NA	TRBJ1-2
CASSHMAGAAYEQYF	TGTGCCAGCAGTCATATGGCCGGGGCCGCCTACGAGCAGTACTTC	TRBV6-6	NA	15	NA	TRBJ2-7
CASSISGGTDTQYF	TGTGCCAGTAGTATCAGCGGAGGCACAGATACGCAGTATTTT	TRBV19	NA	14	NA	TRBJ2-3
CASRDGGGTSPLHF	TGTGCCAGCAGGGACGGTGGGGGGACTTCACCCCTCCACTTT	TRBV6-5	NA	14	NA	TRBJ1-6
CASSPRQLAKNIQYF	TGTGCCAGCAGCCCCCGACAGCTAGCCAAAAACATTCAGTACTTC	TRBV11-2	few	15	NA	TRBJ2-4
CASSPLGNYNEQFF	TGTGCCAGCAGCCCGCTGGGGAACTACAATGAGCAGTTCTTC	TRBV14	NA	14	NA	TRBJ2-1
CASSSRGWGSGSTGELFF	TGTGCCAGCAGCAGCCGAGGCTGGGGGAGCGGGAGTACAGGGGAGCTGTTTTTT	TRBV11-2	few	18	TRBD2	TRBJ2-2
CASSGSGRGTGELFF	TGTGCCAGCAGCGGTAGCGGGAGGGGGACCGGGGAGCTGTTTTTT	TRBV2	NA	15	TRBD2	TRBJ2-2
CASSPPGLAHEQYF	TGTGCCAGCAGCCCCCCGGGACTAGCTCACGAGCAGTACTTC	TRBV3-1/TRBV3-2	NA	14	TRBD2	TRBJ2-7
CASSYPGNSPLHF	TGTGCCAGCAGTTACCCTGGGAATTCACCCCTCCACTTT	TRBV6-5	NA	13	NA	TRBJ1-6
CASSSPASGRYEQYF	TGTGCCAGCAGTTCCCCGGCTAGCGGGCGCTACGAGCAGTACTTC	TRBV28	once	15	TRBD2	TRBJ2-7
CASKESTNYGYTF	TGTGCCAGTAAGGAGTCTACTAACTATGGCTACACCTTC	TRBV19	NA	13	NA	TRBJ1-2
CAWSAIPGQGLDEQYF	TGTGCCTGGAGTGCAATACCGGGACAGGGGTTGGACGAGCAGTACTTC	TRBV30	medium-sized	16	TRBD1	TRBJ2-7
CAWSPGTGAYEQYF	TGTGCCTGGAGTCCCGGGACAGGGGCCTACGAGCAGTACTTC	TRBV30	NA	14	TRBD1	TRBJ2-7
CSASTTGTSNTEAFF	TGCAGTGCTAGTACTACAGGGACCTCGAACACTGAAGCTTTCTTT	TRBV20-1	NA	15	NA	TRBJ1-1
CASSVDAHSGANVLTF	TGTGCCAGCAGCGTAGACGCACACTCTGGGGCCAACGTCCTGACTTTC	TRBV9	NA	16	NA	TRBJ2-6
CASRGFRLVADNYGYTF	TGTGCCAGCAGGGGGTTTAGGTTAGTAGCCGATAACTATGGCTACACCTTC	TRBV28	NA	17	NA	TRBJ1-2
CASSSGLNTGELFF	TGTGCCAGCAGCTCGGGACTCAACACCGGGGAGCTGTTTTTT	TRBV7-2	NA	14	NA	TRBJ2-2
CASSLWVDEQYF	TGTGCCAGCAGTTTATGGGTGGACGAGCAGTACTTC	TRBV12-3/TRBV12-4	NA	12	NA	TRBJ2-7
CSAAGSLEQYF	TGCAGTGCTGCGGGCTCCCTCGAGCAGTACTTC	TRBV20-1	NA	11	NA	TRBJ2-7
CASSFLNTGWQQYF	TGTGCCAGCAGCTTCCTAAATACAGGGTGGCAGCAGTACTTC	TRBV7-2	NA	14	NA	TRBJ2-7
CASGYSGTVNTGELFF	TGTGCCAGTGGTTATAGCGGGACGGTGAACACCGGGGAGCTGTTTTTT	TRBV19	few	16	TRBD2	TRBJ2-2
CASSDRTLGGYTF	TGTGCCAGCAGCGACCGGACGTTGGGGGGCTACACCTTC	TRBV9	NA	13	NA	TRBJ1-2
CASRPNNEQFF	TGTGCCAGCAGGCCCAACAATGAGCAGTTCTTC	TRBV7-9	NA	11	NA	TRBJ2-1
CASSEFGVGSPLHF	TGCGCCAGCAGTGAGTTCGGGGTGGGGTCACCCCTCCACTTT	TRBV10-2	NA	14	NA	TRBJ1-6
CAISESPSRGSGNTIYF	TGTGCCATCAGTGAGTCCCCGAGCAGGGGTTCAGGAAACACCATATATTTT	TRBV10-3	NA	17	NA	TRBJ1-3
CATSAPGTGANVLTF	TGTGCCACCAGTGCTCCCGGGACTGGGGCCAACGTCCTGACTTTC	TRBV24-1	NA	15	NA	TRBJ2-6